This T cell receptor (beta chain) was sequenced for a study of blood T cell repertoires in COVID-19. Profiling relied on immunoSEQ multiplex PCR, and the TCRdb table lists in-frame clones only, not all of them. The profile shows more than 65,000 clones, around 91% of them singletons. This CDR3 is 14 amino acids long. Germline CDR1 is MGHRA and CDR2 is YSYEKL. Trimming took off 1 base at V and 4 bases at J, with 8 bases between the two ends. The sequence derives from a human donor in a cohort sampled during active COVID-19. The genes are TRBV4-1 and TRBJ1-3, with D uncertain. Sequencing used peripheral blood. CDR3 in DNA: TGCGCCAGCAGCCAAGGGTCGGTGGGAAACACCATATATTTT. It codes for CASSQGSVGNTIYF.